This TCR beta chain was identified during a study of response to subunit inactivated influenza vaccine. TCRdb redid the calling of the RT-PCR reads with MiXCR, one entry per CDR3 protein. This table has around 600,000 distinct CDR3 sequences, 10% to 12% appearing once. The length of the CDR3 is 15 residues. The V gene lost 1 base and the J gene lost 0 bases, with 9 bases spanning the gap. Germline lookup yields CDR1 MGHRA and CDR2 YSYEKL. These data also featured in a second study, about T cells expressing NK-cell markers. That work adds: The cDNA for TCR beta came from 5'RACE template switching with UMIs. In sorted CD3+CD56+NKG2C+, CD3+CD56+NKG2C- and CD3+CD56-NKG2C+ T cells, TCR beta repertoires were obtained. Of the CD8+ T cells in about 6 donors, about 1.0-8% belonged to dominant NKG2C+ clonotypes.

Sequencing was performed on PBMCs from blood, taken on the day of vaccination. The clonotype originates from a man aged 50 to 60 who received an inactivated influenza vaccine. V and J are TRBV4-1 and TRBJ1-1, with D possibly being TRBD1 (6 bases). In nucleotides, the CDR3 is TGCGCCAGCAGCCAAGGACAGGACCTGAACACTGAAGCTTTCTTT. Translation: CASSQGQDLNTEAFF.